This T cell receptor beta chain was found in a study of T cell responses to AZD1222 COVID-19 vaccine. Findings of the study overall: With dominance at 160-218 and 743-854, vaccine-associated CD4 TCRs spanned spike.

The V end lost 7 bases, the J end lost 4 bases, and 17 bases lay between the germline ends. Per the germline V gene, CDR1 is MNHEY and CDR2 is SVGAGI. The CDR3 is made up of 15 amino acids. Remarks on this clone: The antigen is not known.

The table came from immunoSEQ multiplex PCR; TCRdb's copy has only in-frame clones and leaves some out. The sample has some 130,000 clones, 88% seen once. The sample consisted of peripheral blood, taken 28 days after the second AZD1222 dose. This TCR derives from an adult who received the AZD1222 COVID-19 vaccine. The rearrangement joins TRBV6-5 to TRBJ1-3; no clear D. In DNA form, the CDR3 reads TGTGCCAGCATCCCCCTAGGTTCTGCCGGAAACACCATATATTTT. Its protein is CASIPLGSAGNTIYF.